This T cell receptor (beta chain) was sequenced in a study of shared clonotypes between healthy human individuals. The naive CD8 subset, CD45RO-negative cells positively selected for CCR7, excluded terminally differentiated effector memory CD45RA+ cells. Study findings and constraints: Among donors, clonotype sharing was expected to be affected by sequencing depth. Non-shared clonotypes had lower generation probabilities than those shared by all four donors.

About this clone itself: Antigen unknown. The germline gene is not matched at one end of the junction; a read error may be the cause.

The CDR3 contains 15 residues. Germline V gives CDR1 MNHEY, CDR2 SVGAGI. Sequencing used immunoSEQ multiplex PCR; TCRdb keeps in-frame clones, though not all of them. The table lists some 2.1 million clones, about 94% of them singletons. This TCR was sampled from a man between 18 and 29 years old in good health. Sequencing was carried out using naive CD8+ T cells sorted from blood. The chain couples TRBV6-5 to TRBJ2-7, with D perhaps TRBD1 (6 bases). The CDR3 is CVSSYSQTGTYEQYF. CDR3 coding DNA: TGTGTCAGCAGTTACTCCCAAACAGGGACCTACGAGCAGTACTTC.